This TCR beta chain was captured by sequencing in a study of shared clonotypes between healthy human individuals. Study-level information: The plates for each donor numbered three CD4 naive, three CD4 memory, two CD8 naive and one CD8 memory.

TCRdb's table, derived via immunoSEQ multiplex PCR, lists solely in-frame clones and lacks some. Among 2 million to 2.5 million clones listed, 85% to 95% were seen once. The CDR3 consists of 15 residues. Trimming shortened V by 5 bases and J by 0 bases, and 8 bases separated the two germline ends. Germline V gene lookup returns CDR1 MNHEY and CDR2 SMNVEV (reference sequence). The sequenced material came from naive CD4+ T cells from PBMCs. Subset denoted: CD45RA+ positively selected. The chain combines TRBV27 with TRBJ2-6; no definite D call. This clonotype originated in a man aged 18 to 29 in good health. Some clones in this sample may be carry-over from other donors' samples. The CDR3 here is CASSNGFSGANVLTF. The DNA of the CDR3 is TGTGCCAGCAGTAACGGTTTCTCTGGGGCCAACGTCCTGACTTTC. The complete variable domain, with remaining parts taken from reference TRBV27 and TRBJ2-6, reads EAQVTQNPRYLITVTGKKLTVTCSQNMNHEYMSWYRQDPGLGLRQIYYSMNVEVTDKGDVPEGYKVSRKEKRNFPLILESPSPNQTSLYFCASSNGFSGANVLTFGAGSRLTVL.